This TCR beta chain derives from a study of CD8+ T cells in alopecia areata. Study-level background: Treated patients swallowed 5 to 10 mg of oral tofacitinib twice daily.

Treatment denoted: oral pan-JAK inhibitor, 5-10 mg twice daily. This CDR3 has 13 residues. The germline V gene has CDR1 SGHDT and CDR2 YYEEEE. Trimming took 2 bases from V and 2 from J, leaving 7 bases between them. Reverse transcribed after extraction, RNA yielded cDNA as the sequencing template. Libraries were prepared by immunoSEQ multiplex PCR; TCRdb keeps only in-frame clonotypes and omits some of them. The profile shows approximately 110,000 clones, approximately 55% of them singletons. The rearrangement joins TRBV5-6 to TRBJ1-2; D uncertain. The sample consisted of CD4+ T cells sorted from blood, taken at week 24, from a patient treated with tofacitinib. This receptor was identified in a human donor with alopecia areata. CDR3 nucleotide sequence: TGTGCCAGCAGCTTACAGATCAACTATGGCTACACCTTC. Residues: CASSLQINYGYTF.